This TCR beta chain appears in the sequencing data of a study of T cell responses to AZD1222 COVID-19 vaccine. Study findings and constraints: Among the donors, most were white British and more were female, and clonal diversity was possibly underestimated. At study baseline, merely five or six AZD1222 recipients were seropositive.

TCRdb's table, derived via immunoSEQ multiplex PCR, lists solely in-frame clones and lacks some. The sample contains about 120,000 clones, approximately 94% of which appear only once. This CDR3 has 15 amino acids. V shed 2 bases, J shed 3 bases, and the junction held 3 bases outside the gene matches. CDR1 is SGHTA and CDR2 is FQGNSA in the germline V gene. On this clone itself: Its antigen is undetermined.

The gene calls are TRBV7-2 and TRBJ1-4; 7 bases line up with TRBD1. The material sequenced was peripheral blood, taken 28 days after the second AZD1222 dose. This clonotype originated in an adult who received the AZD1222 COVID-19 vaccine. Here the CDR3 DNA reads TGTGCCAGCAGCTTAAGTACAGGGGCTAATGAAAAACTGTTTTTT. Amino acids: CASSLSTGANEKLFF.